This T cell receptor (beta chain) originates from a study of T cell responses to AZD1222 COVID-19 vaccine. As concerns this clone: The antigen remains unidentified.

Clones were read by immunoSEQ multiplex PCR, and TCRdb kept only the in-frame ones, dropping some. This table has 95,000 to 150,000 clones, just over 90% appearing once. Germline-derived CDR1 and CDR2 are MNHNS and SASEGT. Deletions cut 7 bases from V and 4 bases from J, with 10 bases between. This CDR3 contains 12 residues. Second-dose intervals of approximately 4 or approximately 12 weeks were pooled. The study, taken as a whole, reports: The donor group comprised mostly white British people and more females; the analysis possibly underestimated clonal diversity.

The receptor was derived from an adult who received the AZD1222 COVID-19 vaccine. Here the sequenced sample was peripheral blood, taken 28 days after the second AZD1222 dose. The V gene is TRBV6-1, the J gene TRBJ1-1, with D perhaps matching TRBD1 (6 bases). CDR3 coding DNA: TGTGCCAGCATCGAAGGGGGCACTGAAGCTTTCTTT. This gives the protein CASIEGGTEAFF.